This TCR beta chain was identified in a study of OX40 agonist ivuxolimab in advanced cancers. CDR3 length: 16 residues. J was trimmed by 4 bases and V by 5 bases; bases with no gene match: 6. From germline, CDR1 is MGHRA and CDR2 YSYEKL. The repertoire was sequenced with immunoSEQ multiplex PCR; TCRdb's copy has only in-frame clones and lacks some. The repertoire consists of 40,000 to 45,000 clones, with around nine tenths occurring once and the leading ten covering approximately 13%. The clonotype was recovered from an adult with an advanced solid tumor such as melanoma, head and neck, liver or kidney cancer. The specimen comprised CD4+ or CD8+ T cells sorted from blood, sampled in a trial of the OX40 agonist ivuxolimab. The chain uses TRBV4-1 and TRBJ2-6; 9 nucleotides line up with TRBD1. The CDR3, as DNA: TGCGCCAGCAGCAGGGACAGGGCTTCAGGGGCCAACGTCCTGACTTTC. It specifies CASSRDRASGANVLTF.